The 3 T cell receptor beta chains reported below all come from one sample, sequenced in a study of control samples from healthy donors and cancer patients. Profiling relied on immunoSEQ multiplex PCR, and the TCRdb table lists in-frame clones only, not all of them. The profile shows 100,000 to 120,000 clones, roughly 79% of them singletons. Input material: blood. The receptors stem from a young man in good health.

The DNA of the CDR3 is TGTGCCAGCATAGTGGGGCGGCCGGGGACCGGGGAGCTGTTTTTT. This translates into CASIVGRPGTGELFF. This chain joins TRBV6-6 and TRBJ2-2; TRBD1 or TRBD2 may be the D gene (5 bases each). V lost 7 bases and J 5 bases, leaving 17 bases between the germline ends. Germline CDR1 reads MNHNY; CDR2 reads SVGAGI (reference sequence). This CDR3 spans 15 amino acids.

V usage is TRBV27 and J usage is TRBJ1-6, with 11 positions matching TRBD1. The CDR3 is 16 residues long. Losses at the gene ends were 6 bases for V and 10 bases for J; bases not matched to a gene: 11. Germline lookup yields CDR1 MNHEY and CDR2 SMNVEV (reference sequence). The CDR3, as DNA: TGTGCCAGCAGGCAACACAGGGGACAGGGGGGATCACCCCTCCACTTT. It codes for CASRQHRGQGGSPLHF.

This rearrangement joins TRBV5-1 to TRBJ1-5; a possible D gene is TRBD1 (5 bases). Deletions cut 0 bases from V and 5 bases from J, with 9 bases between. The germline gives CDR1 SGHRS, CDR2 YFSETQ. The CDR3 has 14 residues. The CDR3 DNA is TGCGCCAGCAGCTTGGGGGGCGTGGATCAGCCCCAGCATTTT. Amino acid sequence: CASSLGGVDQPQHF. The full variable domain, in which reference TRBV5-1 and TRBJ1-5 provide the parts outside the CDR3, is KAGVTQTPRYLIKTRGQQVTLSCSPISGHRSVSWYQQTPGQGLQFLFEYFSETQRNKGNFPGRFSGRQFSNSRSEMNVSTLELGDSALYLCASSLGGVDQPQHFGDGTRLSIL.